This T cell receptor (beta chain) is from a study of T cell repertoires in cytomegalovirus infection. Study results and limitations: Cumulative frequency of public TCR beta families picked out carriers of CMV plus the relevant HLA.

The germline V gene encodes CDR1 MNHNS and CDR2 SASEGT. The CDR3 consists of 14 residues. Trimming took off 6 bases at V and 14 bases at J, with 22 bases between the two ends. Comments on this clonotype: Its antigen is as yet unknown.

TCRdb reprocessed the reads with MiXCR, giving one entry per CDR3 protein. This table holds approximately 310,000 distinct CDR3 sequences, approximately 25% found once. This TCR was sampled from a human donor in good health (CMV status not recorded). Some clones in this sample may be carry-over from other donors' samples. The V and J genes are TRBV6-1 and TRBJ1-4; weak D call: TRBD1 (6 bases). Sample: cultured PBMCs, taken from culture after CMV antigen stimulation. CDR3 loop: CASSANDLGTLLFF. The CDR3 DNA sequence: TGTGCCAGCAGCGCCAACGACCTCGGGACACTTCTGTTTTTT.